This TCR beta chain was captured by sequencing in a study of T cells in Graves' hyperthyroidism and ophthalmopathy. This clonotype was found many times. Authors of the study amplified TCR beta CDR3 regions from RNA transcripts. HTBI primers were the set used in a first-round RT-PCR of the TCR CDR3. One entry per CDR3 protein results from TCRdb running MiXCR on the multiplex PCR reads. In the table there are about 580,000 distinct CDR3 sequences, more than 11% of which are singletons. Germline V gene data show CDR1 as MNHEY and CDR2 as SVGEGT. The CDR3 loop spans 11 amino acids. Between the trimmed V and J ends, which lost 7 bases and 2 bases, there was a span of 6 bases. Patients were excluded because of uncontrolled infection, other autoimmune disease, pregnancy or lactation. The source of the PBMCs was less than 12 ml of fresh peripheral blood.

This rearrangement joins TRBV6-2 or TRBV6-3 to TRBJ2-7; D not certain. Sequencing used blood. This clonotype was sampled from a woman aged 25 to 39 with Graves' hyperthyroidism that later progressed to Graves' ophthalmopathy. In nucleotides, the CDR3 is TGTGCCAGCACTAATACCTACGAGCAGTACTTC. Translating it yields CASTNTYEQYF.